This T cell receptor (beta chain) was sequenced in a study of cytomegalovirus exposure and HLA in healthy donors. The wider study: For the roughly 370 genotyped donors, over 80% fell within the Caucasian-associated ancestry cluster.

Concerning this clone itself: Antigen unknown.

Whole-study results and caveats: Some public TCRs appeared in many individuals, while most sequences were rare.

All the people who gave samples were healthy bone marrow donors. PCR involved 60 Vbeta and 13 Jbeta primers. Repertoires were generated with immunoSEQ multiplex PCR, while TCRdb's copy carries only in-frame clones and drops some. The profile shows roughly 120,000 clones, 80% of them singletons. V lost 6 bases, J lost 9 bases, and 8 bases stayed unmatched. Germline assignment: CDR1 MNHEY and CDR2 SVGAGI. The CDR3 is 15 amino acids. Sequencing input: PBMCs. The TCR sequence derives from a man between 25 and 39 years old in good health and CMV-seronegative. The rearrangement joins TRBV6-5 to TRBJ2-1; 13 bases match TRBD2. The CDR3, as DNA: TGTGCCAGCAGACCCGGGACTAGCGGGATCGGTGAGCAGTTCTTC. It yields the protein CASRPGTSGIGEQFF.